Listed below are T cell receptor beta chains from one sample, sequenced in a study of shared clonotypes between healthy human individuals. Sequencing used immunoSEQ multiplex PCR; TCRdb keeps in-frame clones, though not all of them. The table shows 800,000 or so clones, with about 96% occurring only once. The sequenced sample consisted of naive CD8+ T cells sorted from blood. These receptor sequences come from a man aged 25 to 40 in good health. CDR3s include the opening cysteine and the closing phenylalanine or tryptophan. Fields, in order: D gene, J gene, V gene, clone size, CDR3 protein, CDR3 DNA. D genes are given only for firm matches. Clone size is stated in some rows and not others, as once, few, many or a class when expanded.

D: .
J: TRBJ2-5
V: TRBV5-6
size: .
CDR3: CASSPDGNQETQYF
DNA: TGTGCCAGCAGCCCGGACGGAAACCAAGAGACCCAGTACTTC

D: TRBD1
J: TRBJ1-4
V: TRBV15
size: .
CDR3: CATSRGNRGLEKLFF
DNA: TGTGCCACCAGCAGGGGGAACAGGGGGCTCGAAAAACTGTTTTTT

D: .
J: TRBJ2-7
V: TRBV7-8
size: .
CDR3: CASSPTSYEQYF
DNA: TGTGCCAGCAGCCCGACCTCCTACGAGCAGTACTTC

D: TRBD1
J: TRBJ1-2
V: TRBV5-1
size: once
CDR3: CASSLNRGQGYGYTF
DNA: TGCGCCAGCAGCTTGAACAGGGGGCAGGGCTATGGCTACACCTTC

D: .
J: TRBJ1-1
V: TRBV27
size: once
CDR3: CASSLGGGTEAFF
DNA: TGTGCCAGCAGTTTAGGGGGGGGCACTGAAGCTTTCTTT

D: .
J: TRBJ2-2
V: TRBV4-1
size: .
CDR3: CASRHGIANTGELFF
DNA: TGCGCCAGCAGGCACGGAATCGCGAACACCGGGGAGCTGTTTTTT

D: TRBD1
J: TRBJ2-3
V: TRBV27
size: .
CDR3: CASSWAGQVTDTQYF
DNA: TGTGCCAGCAGTTGGGCGGGACAGGTCACAGATACGCAGTATTTT

D: TRBD2
J: TRBJ2-1
V: TRBV14
size: .
CDR3: CASTTKETSGSGEQFF
DNA: TGTGCCAGCACCACGAAGGAGACTAGCGGGAGCGGTGAGCAGTTCTTC

D: .
J: TRBJ2-3
V: TRBV27
size: .
CDR3: CASRKAGQLTDTQYF
DNA: TGTGCCAGCAGGAAAGCGGGACAGCTCACAGATACGCAGTATTTT

D: .
J: TRBJ2-7
V: TRBV9
size: .
CDR3: CASGSGVAYEQYF
DNA: TGTGCCAGCGGATCGGGGGTTGCCTACGAGCAGTACTTC

D: TRBD1
J: TRBJ1-5
V: TRBV6-9
size: .
CDR3: CASSYSRSGQGPNQPQHF
DNA: TGTGCCAGCAGTTATTCTCGATCCGGACAGGGTCCTAATCAGCCCCAGCATTTT

D: .
J: TRBJ2-7
V: TRBV5-1
size: .
CDR3: CASRLDLTSEQYF
DNA: TGCGCCAGCAGATTGGACCTGACTAGCGAGCAGTACTTC

D: .
J: TRBJ2-7
V: TRBV27
size: .
CDR3: CASSSRDWMVQYF
DNA: TGTGCCAGCAGTTCCCGGGACTGGATGGTGCAGTACTTC

D: .
J: TRBJ2-7
V: TRBV19
size: .
CDR3: CASSPAWEEYEQYF
DNA: TGTGCCAGTAGTCCTGCTTGGGAGGAGTACGAGCAGTACTTC

D: TRBD2
J: TRBJ2-1
V: TRBV27
size: .
CDR3: CASKAGAYNEQFF
DNA: TGTGCCAGCAAAGCGGGAGCCTACAATGAGCAGTTCTTC

D: .
J: TRBJ2-5
V: TRBV7-8
size: .
CDR3: CASSFGAGEETQYF
DNA: TGTGCCAGCAGCTTCGGGGCTGGGGAAGAGACCCAGTACTTC

D: TRBD2
J: TRBJ2-1
V: TRBV28
size: .
CDR3: CASSRGLVRMYEQFF
DNA: TGTGCCAGCAGCAGGGGACTAGTCCGTATGTATGAGCAGTTCTTC

D: .
J: TRBJ2-7
V: TRBV27
size: .
CDR3: CASSLGGISYEQYF
DNA: TGTGCCAGCAGTTTAGGCGGAATCTCCTACGAGCAGTACTTC

D: .
J: TRBJ1-5
V: TRBV6-5
size: .
CDR3: CASRRSFGQPQHF
DNA: TGTGCCAGCAGGCGGTCTTTTGGGCAGCCCCAGCATTTT

D: .
J: TRBJ2-5
V: TRBV5-4
size: .
CDR3: CASSQWDFQETQYF
DNA: TGTGCCAGCAGCCAGTGGGACTTCCAAGAGACCCAGTACTTC

D: TRBD2
J: TRBJ2-2
V: TRBV6-5
size: .
CDR3: CASSGSGADTGELFF
DNA: TGTGCCAGCAGTGGAAGCGGGGCGGACACCGGGGAGCTGTTTTTT

D: .
J: TRBJ2-1
V: TRBV6-5
size: .
CDR3: CASAPVALEEQFF
DNA: TGTGCCAGCGCCCCGGTGGCCTTGGAAGAGCAGTTCTTC

D: .
J: TRBJ2-1
V: TRBV2
size: .
CDR3: CASGPPDQLLQFF
DNA: TGTGCCAGCGGACCACCCGATCAACTCTTACAGTTCTTC

D: TRBD1
J: TRBJ2-7
V: TRBV28
size: .
CDR3: CASSPRDRSYEQYF
DNA: TGTGCCAGCAGTCCCCGGGACAGATCCTACGAGCAGTACTTC

D: TRBD1
J: TRBJ2-5
V: TRBV11-2
size: .
CDR3: CASSPGQGEETQYF
DNA: TGTGCCAGCAGCCCGGGACAGGGTGAGGAGACCCAGTACTTC

D: TRBD2
J: TRBJ2-7
V: TRBV14
size: .
CDR3: CASSQDVGGRFYEQYF
DNA: TGTGCCAGCAGCCAAGATGTTGGCGGGAGATTCTACGAGCAGTACTTC

D: TRBD2
J: TRBJ2-7
V: TRBV7-2
size: .
CDR3: CASSLLAGHYEQYF
DNA: TGTGCCAGCAGCTTACTAGCGGGCCACTACGAGCAGTACTTC

D: TRBD2
J: TRBJ2-1
V: TRBV5-6
size: .
CDR3: CASSVGLASEQFF
DNA: TGTGCCAGCAGCGTCGGACTAGCGAGTGAGCAGTTCTTC

D: TRBD2
J: TRBJ2-2
V: TRBV9
size: .
CDR3: CASSVGGGTSKTGELFF
DNA: TGTGCCAGCAGCGTCGGAGGCGGGACTAGTAAGACCGGGGAGCTGTTTTTT

D: .
J: TRBJ2-7
V: TRBV7-9
size: .
CDR3: CASSSGALDYEQYF
DNA: TGTGCCAGCAGCTCGGGGGCCTTGGACTACGAGCAGTACTTC

D: .
J: TRBJ2-5
V: TRBV5-1
size: .
CDR3: CASRSQETQYF
DNA: TGCGCCAGCAGAAGTCAAGAGACCCAGTACTTC

D: .
J: TRBJ1-1
V: TRBV7-9
size: .
CDR3: CASSAGVNTEAFF
DNA: TGTGCCAGCAGTGCAGGGGTGAACACTGAAGCTTTCTTT

D: .
J: TRBJ2-2
V: TRBV19
size: .
CDR3: CASKQGITSGHELFF
DNA: TGTGCCAGTAAACAGGGGATCACTAGCGGACACGAGCTGTTTTTT

D: TRBD2
J: TRBJ2-7
V: TRBV28
size: .
CDR3: CASSPLAEYEQYF
DNA: TGTGCCAGCAGTCCACTAGCGGAATACGAGCAGTACTTC

D: .
J: TRBJ2-7
V: TRBV11-2
size: .
CDR3: CATQDPSYEQYF
DNA: TGTGCCACCCAGGACCCTTCCTACGAGCAGTACTTC

D: .
J: TRBJ2-7
V: TRBV18
size: .
CDR3: CASSPEAPPHEQYF
DNA: TGTGCCAGCTCACCGGAGGCTCCCCCCCACGAGCAGTACTTC

D: TRBD2
J: TRBJ2-7
V: TRBV27
size: .
CDR3: CASRHGGGSEQYF
DNA: TGTGCCAGCCGACACGGCGGGGGGTCCGAGCAGTACTTC

D: .
J: TRBJ2-7
V: TRBV2
size: .
CDR3: CASSTGFGLDEQYF
DNA: TGTGCCAGCTCCACAGGGTTTGGATTGGACGAGCAGTACTTC

D: .
J: TRBJ2-3
V: TRBV5-1
size: .
CDR3: CASSLVVAVSTDTQYF
DNA: TGCGCCAGCAGCTTGGTGGTAGCGGTTAGCACAGATACGCAGTATTTT

D: TRBD1
J: TRBJ2-7
V: TRBV7-9
size: once
CDR3: CASSLVGQGADEQYF
DNA: TGTGCCAGCAGCTTAGTGGGACAGGGGGCGGACGAGCAGTACTTC

D: .
J: TRBJ2-7
V: TRBV6-6
size: .
CDR3: CASSYSSGQFYEQYF
DNA: TGTGCCAGCAGTTACTCGTCGGGACAATTCTACGAGCAGTACTTC

D: TRBD2
J: TRBJ2-2
V: TRBV18
size: .
CDR3: CASSPSGLNTGELFF
DNA: TGTGCCAGCTCACCTTCGGGACTAAACACCGGGGAGCTGTTTTTT

D: TRBD1
J: TRBJ2-7
V: TRBV28
size: .
CDR3: CASTIFDRDSYEQYF
DNA: TGTGCCAGCACCATCTTTGACAGGGATTCCTACGAGCAGTACTTC

D: .
J: TRBJ2-3
V: TRBV5-4
size: .
CDR3: CASSFREYPEDTQYF
DNA: TGTGCCAGCAGCTTTAGGGAGTATCCGGAAGATACGCAGTATTTT

D: .
J: TRBJ2-3
V: TRBV7-6
size: .
CDR3: CASSPGGLKAPWADTQYF
DNA: TGTGCCAGCAGCCCTGGCGGATTGAAGGCCCCCTGGGCAGATACGCAGTATTTT

D: .
J: TRBJ2-2
V: TRBV29-1
size: .
CDR3: CSVLGLDTGELFF
DNA: TGCAGCGTGCTGGGGTTGGACACCGGGGAGCTGTTTTTT

D: .
J: TRBJ1-5
V: TRBV19
size: .
CDR3: CASSIDSGYSNQPQHF
DNA: TGTGCCAGTAGTATTGATTCGGGATATAGCAATCAGCCCCAGCATTTT

D: .
J: TRBJ2-6
V: TRBV11-2
size: .
CDR3: CASSQDSSGANVLTF
DNA: TGTGCCAGCAGCCAAGACAGCTCTGGGGCCAACGTCCTGACTTTC

D: .
J: TRBJ2-3
V: TRBV10-1
size: .
CDR3: CASRRSIGDTQYF
DNA: TGCGCCAGCAGACGATCGATCGGGGATACGCAGTATTTT

D: .
J: TRBJ2-1
V: TRBV28
size: .
CDR3: CASSTKHNEQFF
DNA: TGTGCCAGCAGTACCAAACACAATGAGCAGTTCTTC

D: TRBD1
J: TRBJ2-7
V: TRBV29-1
size: once
CDR3: CSVGQGNLKEQYF
DNA: TGCAGCGTTGGACAGGGAAATCTGAAAGAGCAGTACTTC

D: TRBD1
J: TRBJ1-4
V: TRBV6-1
size: .
CDR3: CASSEGNATGSNEKLFF
DNA: TGTGCCAGCAGTGAAGGGAACGCGACAGGGTCGAATGAAAAACTGTTTTTT

D: TRBD2
J: TRBJ2-3
V: TRBV11-2
size: few
CDR3: CASSLDGLAGGTDTQYF
DNA: TGTGCCAGCAGCTTAGATGGTTTAGCGGGAGGCACAGATACGCAGTATTTT